This T cell receptor beta chain derives from a study of T cell repertoires in ileal Crohn's disease. Whole-study findings and limits: Clonality above 26.8% at surgery always came with endoscopic recurrence.

A remark on this clone: Its cognate antigen is unknown.

The CDR3 consists of 12 residues. V was cut by 4 bases and J by 3 bases, with 6 bases left in between. The germline V gene has CDR1 SGHTA and CDR2 FQGNSA. The assay was immunoSEQ multiplex PCR, and TCRdb's table has in-frame clones only and misses some. The data hold approximately 17,000 clones, with around 78% observed a single time. The specimen was ileal tissue. The receptor was isolated from an adult with Crohn's disease. The chain joins TRBV7-2 to TRBJ1-1, with no clear D. The CDR3 coding sequence is TGTGCCAGCAGCTCCCGGTACACTGAAGCTTTCTTT. This codes for CASSSRYTEAFF.